One and the same sample provided the 10 T cell receptor beta chains below, sequenced in a study of blood T cell repertoires in COVID-19. Repertoires were generated with immunoSEQ multiplex PCR, while TCRdb's copy carries only in-frame clones and drops some. This table has a few hundred thousand clones, 80% to 90% appearing once. Input material: peripheral blood. The origin of the receptors is a man aged 55 to 70 who had recovered from COVID-19.

The V call is TRBV5-1, the J call TRBJ1-3, with D hard to call. V was cut by 2 bases and J by 3 bases, with 9 bases left in between. This CDR3 has 14 amino acids. Germline V gives CDR1 SGHRS, CDR2 YFSETQ. This chain's CDR3 is CASSFMSFGNTIYF. CDR3 bases: TGCGCCAGCAGCTTTATGAGTTTTGGAAACACCATATATTTT.

This chain joins TRBV5-8 and TRBJ1-5; D not resolved. V was cut by 2 bases and J by 9 bases, with 6 bases left in between. Germline lookup yields CDR1 SGHTS and CDR2 YDEGEE. The CDR3 sequence is 11 residues long. CDR3 DNA sequence: TGTGCCAGCAGCTTTAATTCGCCCCAGCATTTT. It is translated as CASSFNSPQHF.

V usage is TRBV18 and J usage is TRBJ2-1, with TRBD2 identical over 9 bases. The CDR3 covers 16 residues. V shed 3 bases, J shed 12 bases, and the junction held 15 bases outside the gene matches. Germline lookup yields CDR1 KGHSH and CDR2 LQKENI. As DNA, the CDR3 is TGTGCCAGCTCACCCCTAGGCGGGGGGGCCAGGGGCGGGCAGTTCTTC. This sequence encodes CASSPLGGGARGGQFF.

The genes are TRBV5-1 and TRBJ2-2; 7 bases are shared with TRBD1. The CDR3 spans 13 residues. Looked up from germline, CDR1 is SGHRS and CDR2 is YFSETQ. V dropped 3 bases and J dropped 5; count of bases not matched to a gene: 1. CDR3 sequence: CASSSQGTGELFF. In DNA form, the CDR3 reads TGCGCCAGCAGCTCACAGGGGACCGGGGAGCTGTTTTTT.

The J gene is TRBJ1-1, the V gene TRBV11-3; 8 bases map to TRBD1. Per the germline V gene, CDR1 is SGHNT and CDR2 is YENEEA. The J segment lost 5 bases and the V segment lost 4 bases, leaving 3 bases of the junction unmatched. This CDR3 has 13 amino acids. The CDR3 protein is CASSSDRGTEAFF. The DNA of the CDR3 is TGTGCCAGCAGCTCCGACAGGGGTACTGAAGCTTTCTTT. Full variable domain (rest looked up from reference TRBV11-3 and TRBJ1-1): EAGVVQSPRYKIIEKKQPVAFWCNPISGHNTLYWYLQNLGQGPELLIRYENEEAVDDSQLPKDRFSAERLKGVDSTLKIQPAELGDSAVYLCASSSDRGTEAFFGQGTRLTVV.

The chain combines TRBV6-5 with TRBJ2-2; D may be TRBD1 (5 bases). V gave up 7 bases and J gave up 1 base, with 10 bases separating them. CDR1 is MNHEY and CDR2 is SVGAGI in the germline V gene. The CDR3 is 14 amino acids. The CDR3 DNA reads TGTGCCAGCAAGCCAGGGATGAACACCGGGGAGCTGTTTTTT. It translates to CASKPGMNTGELFF.

The rearrangement joins TRBV14 to TRBJ2-3, with a weak D call TRBD1 (6 bases). This CDR3 spans 15 amino acids. In germline, CDR1 is SGHDN, CDR2 FVKESK. Trimming took 4 bases from V and 2 from J, leaving 13 bases between them. CDR3 loop: CASSPSGTITDTQYF. The CDR3, as DNA: TGTGCCAGCAGCCCGTCCGGGACAATCACAGATACGCAGTATTTT.

The CDR3 DNA sequence: TGTGCCAGCAGCCAAGTGCTAGCGGGAGGGCCCCGCACAGATACGCAGTATTTT. This translates into CASSQVLAGGPRTDTQYF. V is TRBV3-1 (or the pseudogene TRBV3-2) and J is TRBJ2-3; 12 nucleotides line up with TRBD2. The V segment lost 1 base and the J segment 1 base; nucleotides outside the gene matches: 6. Germline-derived CDR1 and CDR2 are LGHDT and YNNKEL (reference sequence). This CDR3 has 18 residues.

The chain has TRBV11-3 and TRBJ2-1, with D perhaps matching TRBD1 (5 bases). The CDR3 is 14 residues long. V gave up 5 bases and J gave up 7 bases, with 15 bases separating them. Germline V CDR1 and CDR2: SGHNT, YENEEA. CDR3 region: CASSPHRGSNEQFF. For the CDR3, the DNA is TGTGCCAGCAGCCCCCATAGGGGTTCTAATGAGCAGTTCTTC.

The chain is built from TRBV7-8 and TRBJ2-4; D gene unclear. V was cut by 5 bases and J by 0 bases, with 8 bases left in between. Germline V gene data show CDR1 as SGHVS and CDR2 as FQNEAQ. This CDR3 is built from 14 residues. DNA of the CDR3: TGTGCCAGCAGCCCCTCAGTAGCCAAAAACATTCAGTACTTC. Amino acid sequence: CASSPSVAKNIQYF.